The sequence of this TCR beta chain was determined in a study of beta chain features in type 1 diabetes. With respect to this clone: No antigen is known for it. Other DNA sequences in the sample encode the same CDR3.

The CDR3 is 14 amino acids. Germline-derived CDR1 and CDR2 are KGHSH and LQKENI. V lost 1 base and J 0 bases, leaving 1 base between the germline ends. Sequenced material consisted of expressed TCRB transcripts (all of the isolated RNA was reverse transcribed). Sequenced by immunoSEQ multiplex PCR; TCRdb stores in-frame clones only, minus some. Among about 340,000 clones listed, around 7.6% were seen once. Study-level findings and limits: The naive, central memory and Treg TCRB repertoires looked more alike in patients than they did in healthy donors. Type 1 diabetes patients had moderately but significantly shorter TCRB CDR3s in all four CD4+ subsets.

The sample was central memory CD4+ T cells from blood. V gene TRBV18 combines with J gene TRBJ2-6; D is unresolved. The receptor comes from a young woman in good health. The CDR3: CASSPLSGANVLTF. DNA for the CDR3: TGTGCCAGCTCACCACTCTCTGGGGCCAACGTCCTGACTTTC.